The T cell receptor (beta chain) described here comes from a study of blood T cell repertoires in COVID-19. At the level of the study: PBMCs, B-cell-depleted T cells, or T cells were the source of the cDNA or gDNA that made up the material.

This clone was observed a single time. The ends were cut back, 0 bases at V and 2 bases at J, with 16 bases in the middle. This CDR3 has 17 residues. The germline gives CDR1 MNHEY, CDR2 SVGEGT. In the original workflow: Estimates of nucleated cell counts were drawn from the amplification of reference gene primers. Profiling relied on immunoSEQ multiplex PCR, and the TCRdb table lists in-frame clones only, not all of them. Clone size and the V and J calls come from that table; the DNA yielded D and trimming. Of hundreds of thousands of clones detected, 70% to 90% appear once; the ten largest clones hold just under 0.8%.

Sequenced material: peripheral blood. This TCR was recovered from a woman under 40 with acute or convalescent COVID-19. The V gene is TRBV6-2 or TRBV6-3, the J gene TRBJ1-2, with D uncertain. The CDR3, as DNA: TGTGCCAGCAGTTACTCGTTACCGACTATGGGGAACTATGGCTACACCTTC. It translates to CASSYSLPTMGNYGYTF.